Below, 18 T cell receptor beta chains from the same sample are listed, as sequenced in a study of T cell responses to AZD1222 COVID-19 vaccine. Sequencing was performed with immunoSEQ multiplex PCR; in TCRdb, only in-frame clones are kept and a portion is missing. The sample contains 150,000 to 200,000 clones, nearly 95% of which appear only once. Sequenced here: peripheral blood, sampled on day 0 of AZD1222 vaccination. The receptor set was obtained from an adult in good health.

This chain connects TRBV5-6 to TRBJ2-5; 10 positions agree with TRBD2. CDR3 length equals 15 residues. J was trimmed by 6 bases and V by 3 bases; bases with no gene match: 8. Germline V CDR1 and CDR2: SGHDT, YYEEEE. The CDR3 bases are TGTGCCAGCAGCTGGCCTAGCGGGAGTGAGAAGACCCAGTACTTC. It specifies CASSWPSGSEKTQYF.

The CDR3 sequence is CASSKRTNSNQPQHF. The CDR3 DNA reads as TGTGCCAGCAGCAAGCGGACTAATAGCAATCAGCCCCAGCATTTT. This sequence joins TRBV5-6 and TRBJ1-5; D is ambiguous. This CDR3 has 15 residues. V lost 4 bases to trimming and J lost 0 bases, with 11 bases between them. Germline V gene lookup returns CDR1 SGHDT and CDR2 YYEEEE.

The CDR3 is CASSLEGPGRAEAFF. CDR3 nucleotide sequence: TGCGCCAGCAGCTTGGAGGGCCCTGGACGCGCTGAAGCTTTCTTT. This rearrangement joins TRBV5-1 to TRBJ1-1; D uncertain. The CDR3 consists of 15 residues. With 0 bases removed from V and 6 bases from J, the gap between germline ends came to 15 bases. From germline, CDR1 is SGHRS and CDR2 YFSETQ.

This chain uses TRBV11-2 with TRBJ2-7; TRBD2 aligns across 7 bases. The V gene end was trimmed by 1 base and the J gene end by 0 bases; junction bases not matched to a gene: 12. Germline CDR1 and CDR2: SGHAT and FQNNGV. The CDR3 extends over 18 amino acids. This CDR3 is CASSLVRGKRGSSYEQYF. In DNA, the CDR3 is TGTGCCAGCAGCTTAGTAAGGGGTAAGCGCGGGAGCTCCTACGAGCAGTACTTC.

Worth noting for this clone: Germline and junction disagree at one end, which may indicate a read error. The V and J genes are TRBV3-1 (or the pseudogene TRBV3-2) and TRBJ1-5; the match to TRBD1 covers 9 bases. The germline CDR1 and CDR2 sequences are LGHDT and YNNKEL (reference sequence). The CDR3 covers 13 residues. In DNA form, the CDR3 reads TGTGTCAGCAGCCGACAGGGGGATCAGCCCCAGCATTTT. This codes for CVSSRQGDQPQHF.

The CDR3 nucleotides read TGCGCCAGCAGCTACGGGACTAGCGGGAACGAGCAGTACTTC. Amino acid sequence: CASSYGTSGNEQYF. The rearrangement links TRBV5-1 to TRBJ2-7, with 13 bases fitting TRBD2. The CDR3 length is 14 residues. V shed 3 bases, J shed 5 bases, and the junction held 2 bases outside the gene matches. Germline V gene data show CDR1 as SGHRS and CDR2 as YFSETQ.

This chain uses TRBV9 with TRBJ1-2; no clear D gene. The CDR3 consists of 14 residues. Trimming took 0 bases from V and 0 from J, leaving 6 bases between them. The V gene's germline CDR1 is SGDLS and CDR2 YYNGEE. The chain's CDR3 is CASSVDGANYGYTF. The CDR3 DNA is TGTGCCAGCAGCGTAGATGGGGCTAACTATGGCTACACCTTC.

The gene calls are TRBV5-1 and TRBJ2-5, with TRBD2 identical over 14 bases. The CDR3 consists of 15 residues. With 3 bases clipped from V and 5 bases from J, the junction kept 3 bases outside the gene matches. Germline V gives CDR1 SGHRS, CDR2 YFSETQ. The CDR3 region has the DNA TGCGCCAGCAGCTGGGGACTAGCGGGAGTGGAGACCCAGTACTTC. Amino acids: CASSWGLAGVETQYF.

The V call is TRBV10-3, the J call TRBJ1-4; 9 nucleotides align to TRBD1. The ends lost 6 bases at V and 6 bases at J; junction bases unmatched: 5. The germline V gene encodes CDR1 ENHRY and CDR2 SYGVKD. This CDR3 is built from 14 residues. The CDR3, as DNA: TGTGCCATCAGGGGGACAGGGCTAGATGAAAAACTGTTTTTT. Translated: CAIRGTGLDEKLFF.

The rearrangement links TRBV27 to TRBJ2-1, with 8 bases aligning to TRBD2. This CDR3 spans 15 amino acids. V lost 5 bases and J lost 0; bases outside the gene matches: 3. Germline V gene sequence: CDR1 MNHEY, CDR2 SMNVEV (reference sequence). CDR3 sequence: CASSVSGTSYNEQFF. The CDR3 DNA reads TGTGCCAGCAGTGTTAGCGGGACCTCCTACAATGAGCAGTTCTTC.

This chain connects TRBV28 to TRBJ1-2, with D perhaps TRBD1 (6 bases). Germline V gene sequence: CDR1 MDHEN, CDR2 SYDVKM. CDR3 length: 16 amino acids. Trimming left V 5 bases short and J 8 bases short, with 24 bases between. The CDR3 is CASSPPRDIPTKGYTF. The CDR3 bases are TGTGCCAGCAGTCCCCCCAGGGACATACCAACGAAAGGCTACACCTTC.

CDR3 in amino acids: CASRDAQSVYGYTF. The CDR3 DNA follows: TGTGCCAGCAGGGATGCGCAGAGTGTCTATGGCTACACCTTC. This chain uses TRBV25-1 with TRBJ1-2; D uncertain. Germline-derived CDR1 and CDR2 are MGHDK and SYGVNS. This CDR3 is 14 amino acids long. Trimming cost V 6 bases and J 4 bases, with 15 bases left between them.

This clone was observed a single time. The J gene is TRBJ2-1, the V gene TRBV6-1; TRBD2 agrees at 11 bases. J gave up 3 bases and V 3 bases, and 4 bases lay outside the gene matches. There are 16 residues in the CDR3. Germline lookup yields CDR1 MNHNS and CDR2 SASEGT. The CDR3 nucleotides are TGTGCCAGCAGTGAGACTAGCGGGATTATCTACAATGAGCAGTTCTTC. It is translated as CASSETSGIIYNEQFF.

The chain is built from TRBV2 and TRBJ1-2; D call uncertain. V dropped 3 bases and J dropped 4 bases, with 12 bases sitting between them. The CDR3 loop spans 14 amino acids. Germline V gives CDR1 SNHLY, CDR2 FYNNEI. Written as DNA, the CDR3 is TGTGCCAGCAGTGAGGAGGGTTTAGGCTATGGCTACACCTTC. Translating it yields CASSEEGLGYGYTF.

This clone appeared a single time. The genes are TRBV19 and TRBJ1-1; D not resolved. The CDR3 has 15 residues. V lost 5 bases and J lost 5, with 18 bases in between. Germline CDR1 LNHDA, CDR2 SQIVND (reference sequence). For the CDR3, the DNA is TGTGCCAGTAGTGACCCAGGAGGAGGAGGGACTGAAGCTTTCTTT. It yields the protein CASSDPGGGGTEAFF.

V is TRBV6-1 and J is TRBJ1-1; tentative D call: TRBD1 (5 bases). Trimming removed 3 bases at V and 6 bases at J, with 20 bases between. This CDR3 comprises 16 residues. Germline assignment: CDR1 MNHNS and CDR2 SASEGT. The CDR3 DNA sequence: TGTGCCAGCAGTGATTTACGTTTCGGGAGGGGAGCTGAAGCTTTCTTT. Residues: CASSDLRFGRGAEAFF.

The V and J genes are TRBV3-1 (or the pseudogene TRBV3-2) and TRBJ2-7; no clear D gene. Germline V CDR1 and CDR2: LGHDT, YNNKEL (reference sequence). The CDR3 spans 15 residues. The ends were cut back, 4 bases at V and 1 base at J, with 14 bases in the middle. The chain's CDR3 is CASSPGPLGSYEQYF. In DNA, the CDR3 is TGTGCCAGCAGCCCGGGTCCCCTGGGATCCTACGAGCAGTACTTC.

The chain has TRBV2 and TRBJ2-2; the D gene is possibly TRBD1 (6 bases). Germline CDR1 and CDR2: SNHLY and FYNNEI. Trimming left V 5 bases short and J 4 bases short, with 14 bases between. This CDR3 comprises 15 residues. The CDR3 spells CASSITGMFTGELFF. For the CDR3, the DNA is TGTGCCAGCAGTATTACAGGGATGTTCACCGGGGAGCTGTTTTTT.